This TCR beta chain emerged from a study of blood T cells in healthy people across ages. Regarding the study as a whole: Older age went with lower TCR beta diversity per million T cells, in a roughly linear way.

This clonotype was found a few times. Its antigen is still unknown. Alongside a J-beta primer mix, a sample-barcoded 5' primer served in a second PCR lasting about 7 to 11 cycles. TCRdb redid the calling of the 5' RACE reads with MiXCR, one entry per CDR3 protein. The table lists about 780,000 distinct CDR3 sequences, about 42% of them singletons, with around 18% in the top ten. V was trimmed by 5 bases and J by 3 bases, leaving 13 bases between them. The CDR3 is 14 residues long. The chain uses TRBV12-3 or TRBV12-4 and TRBJ1-1, with unresolved D. Sequenced material: blood. The receptor was derived from a man older than 75 in good health. The CDR3 coding sequence is TGTGCCAGCAGTGTATGGACCGAACACACTGAAGCTTTCTTT. Translating gives CASSVWTEHTEAFF.